One and the same sample provided the 5 T cell receptor beta chains below, sequenced in a study of T cell responses to AZD1222 COVID-19 vaccine (dated by TCRdb to the early 2020s). Per the publication, the time point label means: baseline before first vaccination. Libraries came from the immunoSEQ multiplex PCR assay. TCRdb took over this immuneACCESS table, retaining in-frame rearrangements with V and J assigned. Such tables are incomplete; in checked studies, under half of the missing clones stem from an unresolved V gene, and the remainder is unexplained. This sample holds more than 85,000 clones; about 87% were observed only once. Together, the top ten hold about 3% of the sample. Here the sequenced sample was peripheral blood, taken on day 0 of AZD1222 vaccination. These receptors were collected from an adult in good health.

The count of this clone is one. The chain carries TRBV7-2 and TRBJ1-5; D might be TRBD1 (5 bases). CDR3 length: 13 amino acids. Deletions cut 5 bases from V and 7 bases from J, with 12 bases between. Germline CDR1 SGHTA, CDR2 FQGNSA. CDR3 nucleotides: TGTGCCAGCAGCAGAAACGGGGCGCAGCCCCAGCATTTT. Amino acid sequence: CASSRNGAQPQHF.

This sequence joins TRBV9 and TRBJ2-2; D unclear. Germline V gene lookup returns CDR1 SGDLS and CDR2 YYNGEE. This CDR3 spans 17 amino acids. V lost 1 base and J 2 bases, leaving 15 bases between the germline ends. DNA for the CDR3: TGTGCCAGCAGCGTAAGCGCGGACGACACCAACACCGGGGAGCTGTTTTTT. Translation gives CASSVSADDTNTGELFF.

V gene TRBV6-1 combines with J gene TRBJ1-5; no firm D call. V lost 2 bases, J lost 5 bases, and 10 bases lay in between. CDR1 and CDR2 from the germline V gene are MNHNS and SASEGT. The CDR3 contains 14 residues. The CDR3 is CASSESGLDQPQHF. The CDR3, as DNA: TGTGCCAGCAGTGAATCCGGATTGGATCAGCCCCAGCATTTT.

This chain connects TRBV6-6 to TRBJ1-1; perhaps TRBD1 as D (5 bases). Between the trimmed V and J ends, which lost 7 bases and 5 bases, there was a span of 14 bases. Germline V gene sequence: CDR1 MNHNY, CDR2 SVGAGI (reference sequence). The CDR3 extends over 13 amino acids. The chain's CDR3 is CASNSGFLTEAFF. CDR3 DNA sequence: TGTGCCAGCAATTCAGGGTTCCTGACTGAAGCTTTCTTT.

The V gene is TRBV19, the J gene TRBJ1-3, with D tentatively TRBD1 (6 bases). This CDR3 is 16 amino acids long. Germline values: CDR1 LNHDA, CDR2 SQIVND (reference sequence). V was cut by 3 bases and J by 0 bases, with 12 bases left in between. CDR3 in DNA: TGTGCCAGTAGTATCCACCAGGGGAGCTCTGGAAACACCATATATTTT. Its translation is CASSIHQGSSGNTIYF. The whole variable domain, filled in from reference TRBV19 and TRBJ1-3, reads DGGITQSPKYLFRKEGQNVTLSCEQNLNHDAMYWYRQDPGQGLRLIYYSQIVNDFQKGDIAEGYSVSREKKESFPLTVTSAQKNPTAFYLCASSIHQGSSGNTIYFGEGSWLTVV.